This T cell receptor beta chain was sequenced during a study of ipilimumab plus nivolumab after autologous stem cell transplantation. The wider study: Typical patient got 5 or 6 ipilimumab doses and roughly 8 nivolumab doses (median). The DLBCL group included primary refractory and relapsed cases.

Patients got ipilimumab 1 mg/kg beginning 14 to 28 days post-transplant. Dosing: nivolumab 3 mg/kg IV, weeks 1, 4, 7, 10, then every two weeks to week 26. Measured with immunoSEQ multiplex PCR; TCRdb has only the in-frame clones, and not every one. This repertoire shows 10,000 to 15,000 clones, about 80% found once; its top ten account for around 15%. This CDR3 spans 14 amino acids. With 3 bases removed from V and 7 bases from J, the gap between germline ends came to 18 bases. Germline CDR1 reads SQVTM; CDR2 reads ANQGSEA. The chain combines TRBV29-1 with TRBJ1-2; weak D call: TRBD1 (6 bases). The sample was PBMCs, taken in a trial of ipilimumab plus nivolumab as post-transplant consolidation. The TCR sequence derives from a male donor with diffuse large B-cell lymphoma. The CDR3 nucleotides are TGCAGCGTTGACTTGGCCCAGGGGCCCCGTGGCTACACCTTC. Protein sequence: CSVDLAQGPRGYTF.